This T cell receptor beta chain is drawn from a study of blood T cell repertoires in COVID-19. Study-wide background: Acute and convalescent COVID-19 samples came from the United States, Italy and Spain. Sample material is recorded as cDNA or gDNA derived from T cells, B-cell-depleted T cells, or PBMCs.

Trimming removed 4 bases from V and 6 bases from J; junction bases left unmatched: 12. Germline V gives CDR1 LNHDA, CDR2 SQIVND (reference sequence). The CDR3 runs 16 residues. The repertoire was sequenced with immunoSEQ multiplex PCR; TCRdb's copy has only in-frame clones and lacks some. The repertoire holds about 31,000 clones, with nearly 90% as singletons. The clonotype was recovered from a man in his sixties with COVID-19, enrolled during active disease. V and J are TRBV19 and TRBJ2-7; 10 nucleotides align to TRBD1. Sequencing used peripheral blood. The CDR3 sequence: CASSTAGTGVMGEQYF. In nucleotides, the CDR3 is TGTGCCAGTAGTACCGCCGGGACAGGGGTAATGGGCGAGCAGTACTTC.